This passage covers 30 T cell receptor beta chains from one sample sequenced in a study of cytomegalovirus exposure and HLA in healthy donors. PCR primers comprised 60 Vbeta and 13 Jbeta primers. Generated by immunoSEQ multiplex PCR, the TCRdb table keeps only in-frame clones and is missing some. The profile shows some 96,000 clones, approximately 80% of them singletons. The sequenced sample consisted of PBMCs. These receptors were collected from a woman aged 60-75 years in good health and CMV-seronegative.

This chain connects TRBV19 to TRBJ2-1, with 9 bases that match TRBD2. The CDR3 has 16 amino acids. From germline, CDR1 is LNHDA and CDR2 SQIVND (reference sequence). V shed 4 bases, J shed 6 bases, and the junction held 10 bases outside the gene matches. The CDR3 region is CASSTPGLAGSNEQFF. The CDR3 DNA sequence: TGTGCCAGTAGTACCCCGGGGCTAGCGGGATCCAATGAGCAGTTCTTC.

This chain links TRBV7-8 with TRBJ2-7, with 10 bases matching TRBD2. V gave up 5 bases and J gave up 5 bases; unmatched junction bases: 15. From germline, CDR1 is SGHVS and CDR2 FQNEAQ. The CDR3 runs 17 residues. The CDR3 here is CASSPSSGRVVVDEQYF. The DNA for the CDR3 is TGTGCCAGCAGCCCCAGCAGCGGGAGGGTGGTAGTAGACGAGCAGTACTTC.

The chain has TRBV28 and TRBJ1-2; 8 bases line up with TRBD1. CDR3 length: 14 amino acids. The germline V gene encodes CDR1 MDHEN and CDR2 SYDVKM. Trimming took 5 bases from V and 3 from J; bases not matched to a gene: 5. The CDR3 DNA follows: TGTGCCAGCAGTCCGACAGGGGAGGACTATGGCTACACCTTC. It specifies CASSPTGEDYGYTF.

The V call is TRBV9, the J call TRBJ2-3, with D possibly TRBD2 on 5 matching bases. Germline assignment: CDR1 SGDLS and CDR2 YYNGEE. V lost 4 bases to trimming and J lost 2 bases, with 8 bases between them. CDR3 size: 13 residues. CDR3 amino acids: CASSRDFTDTQYF. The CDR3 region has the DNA TGTGCCAGCAGCCGGGATTTCACAGATACGCAGTATTTT.

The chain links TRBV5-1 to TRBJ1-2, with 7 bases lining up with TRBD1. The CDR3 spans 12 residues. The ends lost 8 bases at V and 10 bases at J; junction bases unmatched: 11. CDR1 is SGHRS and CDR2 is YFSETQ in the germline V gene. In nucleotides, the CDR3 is TGCGCCAGGACGAATGACACAGGGGCCTACACCTTC. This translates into CARTNDTGAYTF.

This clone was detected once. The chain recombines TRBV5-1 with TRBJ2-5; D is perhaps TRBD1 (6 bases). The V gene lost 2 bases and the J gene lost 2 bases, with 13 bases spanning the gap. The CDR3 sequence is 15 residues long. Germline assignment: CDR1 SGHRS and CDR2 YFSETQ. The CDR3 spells CASSFSNREQETQYF. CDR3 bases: TGCGCCAGCAGCTTCTCCAACAGGGAACAAGAGACCCAGTACTTC.

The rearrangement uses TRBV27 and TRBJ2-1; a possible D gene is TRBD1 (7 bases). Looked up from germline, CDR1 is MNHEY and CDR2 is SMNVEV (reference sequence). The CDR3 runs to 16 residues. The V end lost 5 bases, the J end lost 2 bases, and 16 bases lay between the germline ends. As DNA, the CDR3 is TGTGCCAGCAGTCCCCCGACAGGGACTCCCTACAATGAGCAGTTCTTC. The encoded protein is CASSPPTGTPYNEQFF.

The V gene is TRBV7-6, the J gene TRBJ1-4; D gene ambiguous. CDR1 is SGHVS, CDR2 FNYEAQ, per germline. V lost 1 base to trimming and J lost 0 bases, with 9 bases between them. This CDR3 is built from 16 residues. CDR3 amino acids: CASSLVAAATNEKLFF. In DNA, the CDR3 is TGTGCCAGCAGCTTAGTTGCGGCCGCAACTAATGAAAAACTGTTTTTT.

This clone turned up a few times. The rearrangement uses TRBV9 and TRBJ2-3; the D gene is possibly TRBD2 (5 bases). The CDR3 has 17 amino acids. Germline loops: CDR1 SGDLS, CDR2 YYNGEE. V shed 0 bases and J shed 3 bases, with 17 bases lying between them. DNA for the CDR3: TGTGCCAGCAGCGTAGCCCCGACCGGACTGAGGACAGATACGCAGTATTTT. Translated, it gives CASSVAPTGLRTDTQYF.

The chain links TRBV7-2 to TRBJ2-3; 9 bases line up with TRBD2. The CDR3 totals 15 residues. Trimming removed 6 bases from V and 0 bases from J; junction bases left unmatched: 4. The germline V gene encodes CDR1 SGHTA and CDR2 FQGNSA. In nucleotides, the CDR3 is TGTGCCAGCAGAACTCTAGCGGGGAGCACAGATACGCAGTATTTT. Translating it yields CASRTLAGSTDTQYF.

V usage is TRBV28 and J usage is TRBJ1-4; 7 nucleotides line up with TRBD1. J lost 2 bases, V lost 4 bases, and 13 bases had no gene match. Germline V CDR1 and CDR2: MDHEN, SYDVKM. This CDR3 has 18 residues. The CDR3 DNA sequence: TGTGCCAGCAGTTCGCCAGGGACAGCTCTTTGGACTAATGAAAAACTGTTTTTT. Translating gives CASSSPGTALWTNEKLFF. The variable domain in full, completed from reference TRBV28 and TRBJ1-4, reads DVKVTQSSRYLVKRTGEKVFLECVQDMDHENMFWYRQDPGLGLRLIYFSYDVKMKEKGDIPEGYSVSREKKERFSLILESASTNQTSMYLCASSSPGTALWTNEKLFFGSGTQLSVL.

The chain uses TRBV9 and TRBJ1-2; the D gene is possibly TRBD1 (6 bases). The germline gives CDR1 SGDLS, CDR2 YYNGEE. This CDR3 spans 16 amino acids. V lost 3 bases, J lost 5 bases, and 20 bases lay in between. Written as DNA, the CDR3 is TGTGCCAGCAGCGCCACGGACCCCTCAAGGGGGTATGGCTACACCTTC. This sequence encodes CASSATDPSRGYGYTF. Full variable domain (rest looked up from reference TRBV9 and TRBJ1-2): DSGVTQTPKHLITATGQRVTLRCSPRSGDLSVYWYQQSLDQGLQFLIQYYNGEERAKGNILERFSAQQFPDLHSELNLSSLELGDSALYFCASSATDPSRGYGYTFGSGTRLTVV.

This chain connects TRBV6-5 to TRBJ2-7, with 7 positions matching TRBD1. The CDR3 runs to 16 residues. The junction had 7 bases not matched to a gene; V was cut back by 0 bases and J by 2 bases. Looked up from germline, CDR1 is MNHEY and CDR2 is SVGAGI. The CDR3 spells CASSYSRDRPTYEQYF. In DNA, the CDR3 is TGTGCCAGCAGTTACTCGAGGGACAGACCCACCTACGAGCAGTACTTC.

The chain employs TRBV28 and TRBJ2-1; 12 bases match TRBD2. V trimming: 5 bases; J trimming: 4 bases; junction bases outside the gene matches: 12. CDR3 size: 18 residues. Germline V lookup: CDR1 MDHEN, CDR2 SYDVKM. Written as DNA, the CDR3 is TGTGCCAGCAGTCACACAACTAGCGGGAGGCCCGCTTACAATGAGCAGTTCTTC. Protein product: CASSHTTSGRPAYNEQFF.

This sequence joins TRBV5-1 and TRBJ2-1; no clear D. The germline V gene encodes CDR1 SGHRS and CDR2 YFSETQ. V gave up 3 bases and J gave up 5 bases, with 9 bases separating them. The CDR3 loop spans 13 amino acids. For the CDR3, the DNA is TGCGCCAGCAGCTCCCAGATAAACAATGAGCAGTTCTTC. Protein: CASSSQINNEQFF.

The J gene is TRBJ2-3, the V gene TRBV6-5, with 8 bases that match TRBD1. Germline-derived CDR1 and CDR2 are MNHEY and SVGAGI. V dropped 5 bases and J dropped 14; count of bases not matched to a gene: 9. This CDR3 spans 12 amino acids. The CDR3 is CASSPGQARWYF. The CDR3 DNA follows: TGTGCCAGCAGTCCGGGACAGGCTAGGTGGTATTTT.

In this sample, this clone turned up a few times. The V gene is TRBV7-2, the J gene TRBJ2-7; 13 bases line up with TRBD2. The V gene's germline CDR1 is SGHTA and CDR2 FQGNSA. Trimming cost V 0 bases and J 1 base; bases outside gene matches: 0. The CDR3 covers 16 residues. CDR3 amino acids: CASSLATSGRSYEQYF. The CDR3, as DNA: TGTGCCAGCAGCTTAGCGACTAGCGGGAGGTCCTACGAGCAGTACTTC.

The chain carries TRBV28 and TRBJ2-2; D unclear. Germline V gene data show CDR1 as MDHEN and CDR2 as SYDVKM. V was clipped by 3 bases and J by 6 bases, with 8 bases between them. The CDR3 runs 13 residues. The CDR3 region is CASSFDGPGELFF. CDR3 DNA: TGTGCCAGCAGTTTTGATGGCCCCGGGGAGCTGTTTTTT.

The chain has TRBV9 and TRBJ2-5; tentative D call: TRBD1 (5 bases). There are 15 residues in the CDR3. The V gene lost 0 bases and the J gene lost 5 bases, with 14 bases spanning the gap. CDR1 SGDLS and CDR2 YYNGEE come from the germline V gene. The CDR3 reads CASSVVGRGAETQYF. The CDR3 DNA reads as TGTGCCAGCAGCGTAGTCGGACGTGGGGCTGAGACCCAGTACTTC. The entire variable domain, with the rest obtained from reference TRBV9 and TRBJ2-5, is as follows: DSGVTQTPKHLITATGQRVTLRCSPRSGDLSVYWYQQSLDQGLQFLIQYYNGEERAKGNILERFSAQQFPDLHSELNLSSLELGDSALYFCASSVVGRGAETQYFGPGTRLLVL.

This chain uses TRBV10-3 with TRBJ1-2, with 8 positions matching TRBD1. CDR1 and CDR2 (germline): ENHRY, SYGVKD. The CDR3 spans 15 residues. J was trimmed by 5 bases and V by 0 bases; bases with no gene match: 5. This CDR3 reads CAISESIQGEYGYTF. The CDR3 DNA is TGTGCCATCAGTGAGTCGATACAGGGGGAATATGGCTACACCTTC.

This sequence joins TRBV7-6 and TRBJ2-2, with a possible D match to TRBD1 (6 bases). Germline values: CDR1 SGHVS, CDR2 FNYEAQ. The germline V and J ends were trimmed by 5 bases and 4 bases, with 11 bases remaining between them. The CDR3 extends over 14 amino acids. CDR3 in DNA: TGTGCCAGCAGCCGAACAGGGAGCACCGGGGAGCTGTTTTTT. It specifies CASSRTGSTGELFF.

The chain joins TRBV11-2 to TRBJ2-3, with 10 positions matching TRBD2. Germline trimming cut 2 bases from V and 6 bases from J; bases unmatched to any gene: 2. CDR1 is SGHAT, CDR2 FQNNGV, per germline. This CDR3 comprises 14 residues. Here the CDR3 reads CASSLTTSGDTQYF. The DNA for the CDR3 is TGTGCCAGCAGCTTAACGACTAGCGGGGATACGCAGTATTTT. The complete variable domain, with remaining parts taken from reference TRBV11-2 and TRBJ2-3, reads EAGVAQSPRYKIIEKRQSVAFWCNPISGHATLYWYQQILGQGPKLLIQFQNNGVVDDSQLPKDRFSAERLKGVDSTLKIQPAKLEDSAVYLCASSLTTSGDTQYFGPGTRLTVL.

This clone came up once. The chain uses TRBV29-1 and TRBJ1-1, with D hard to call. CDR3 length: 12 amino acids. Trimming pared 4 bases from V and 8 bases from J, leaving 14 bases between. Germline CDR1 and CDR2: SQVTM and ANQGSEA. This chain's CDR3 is CSVALVAGEAFF. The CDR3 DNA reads TGCAGCGTTGCTTTAGTGGCAGGAGAAGCTTTCTTT.

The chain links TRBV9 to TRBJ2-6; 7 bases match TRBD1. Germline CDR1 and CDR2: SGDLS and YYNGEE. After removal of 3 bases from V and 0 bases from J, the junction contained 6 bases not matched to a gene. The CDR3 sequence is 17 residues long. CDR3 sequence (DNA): TGTGCCAGCAGCGCTCGGGACAGCCCCTCTGGGGCCAACGTCCTGACTTTC. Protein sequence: CASSARDSPSGANVLTF.

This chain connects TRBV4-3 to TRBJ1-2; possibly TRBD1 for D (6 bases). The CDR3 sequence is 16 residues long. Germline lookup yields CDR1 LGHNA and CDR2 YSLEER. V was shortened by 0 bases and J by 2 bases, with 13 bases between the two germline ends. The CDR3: CASSQDLAQGNYGYTF. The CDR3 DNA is TGCGCCAGCAGCCAAGATCTTGCGCAGGGGAACTATGGCTACACCTTC.

Here the CDR3 DNA reads TGTGCCAGCAGCCGTGACAATTCGAACTATGGCTACACCTTC. Residues: CASSRDNSNYGYTF. V gene TRBV5-6 combines with J gene TRBJ1-2; D is uncertain. Germline loops: CDR1 SGHDT, CDR2 YYEEEE. V lost 4 bases and J 2 bases, leaving 12 bases between the germline ends. CDR3 length: 14 residues.

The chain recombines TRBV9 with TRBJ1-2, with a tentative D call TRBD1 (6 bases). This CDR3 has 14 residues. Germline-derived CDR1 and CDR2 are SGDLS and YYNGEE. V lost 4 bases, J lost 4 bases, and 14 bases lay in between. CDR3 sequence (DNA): TGTGCCAGCAGCCAGATAGACAGGCTCTATGGCTACACCTTC. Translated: CASSQIDRLYGYTF.

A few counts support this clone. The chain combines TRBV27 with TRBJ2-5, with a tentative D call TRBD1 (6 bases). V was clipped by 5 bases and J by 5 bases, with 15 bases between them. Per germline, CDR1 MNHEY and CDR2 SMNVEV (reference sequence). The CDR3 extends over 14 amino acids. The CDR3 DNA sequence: TGTGCCAGCAGTGACTACAGGGTTATGGAGACCCAGTACTTC. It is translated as CASSDYRVMETQYF.

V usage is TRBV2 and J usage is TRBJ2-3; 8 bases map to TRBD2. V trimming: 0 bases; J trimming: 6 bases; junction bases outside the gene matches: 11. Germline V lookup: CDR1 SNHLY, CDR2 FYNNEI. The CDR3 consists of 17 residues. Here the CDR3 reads CASSEAYSGAPLDTQYF. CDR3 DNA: TGTGCCAGCAGTGAAGCCTATAGCGGGGCCCCCCTGGATACGCAGTATTTT.

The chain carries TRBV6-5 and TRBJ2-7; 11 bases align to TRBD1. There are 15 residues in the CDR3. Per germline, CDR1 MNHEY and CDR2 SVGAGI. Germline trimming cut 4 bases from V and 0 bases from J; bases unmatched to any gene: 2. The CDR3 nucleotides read TGTGCCAGCAGTTCCGGGACAGGGGGCTCCTACGAGCAGTACTTC. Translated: CASSSGTGGSYEQYF.